The TCR beta chain under discussion was sequenced for a study of blood T cell repertoires in COVID-19. About the research overall: The United States, Italy and Spain supplied acute and convalescent COVID-19 samples.

Study processing details: Quantification of nucleated cells was approximated via reference gene primer amplification. The table came from immunoSEQ multiplex PCR; TCRdb's copy has only in-frame clones and leaves some out. That table furnishes V, J and clone size, whereas the DNA furnished D and trimming. The table has 35,000 to 50,000 clones, about 80% seen once. Germline V CDR1 and CDR2: KGHSH, LQKENI. CDR3 length equals 14 residues. V was trimmed by 6 bases and J by 4 bases, leaving 13 bases between them. This TCR was recovered from a woman aged 60-75 years with acute or convalescent COVID-19. The sequenced material came from peripheral blood. The chain combines TRBV18 with TRBJ2-1, with D perhaps matching TRBD2 (7 bases). In nucleotides, the CDR3 is TGTGCCAGCTCCCAAGGGGGGGGGTACAATGAGCAGTTCTTC. This gives the protein CASSQGGGYNEQFF. The variable domain in full, completed from reference TRBV18 and TRBJ2-1, reads NAGVMQNPRHLVRRRGQEARLRCSPMKGHSHVYWYRQLPEEGLKFMVYLQKENIIDESGMPKERFSAEFPKEGPSILRIQQVVRGDSAAYFCASSQGGGYNEQFFGPGTRLTVL.